This TCR beta chain was obtained from a study of OX40 agonist ivuxolimab in advanced cancers. This CDR3 is 14 amino acids long. Germline V gene lookup returns CDR1 SGHRS and CDR2 YFSETQ. The V and J ends lost 0 bases and 7 bases respectively, with 11 bases between them. This clone was found once. Sequencing used immunoSEQ multiplex PCR; TCRdb keeps in-frame clones, though not all of them. The sample lists some 46,000 clones, nearly 80% occurring once. Sequences were derived from CD4+ or CD8+ T cells sorted from blood, sampled in a trial of the OX40 agonist ivuxolimab. The J gene is TRBJ2-1, the V gene TRBV5-1; D unresolved. The sequence came from an adult with an advanced solid tumor such as melanoma, head and neck, liver or kidney cancer. CDR3 sequence: CASSLATSENEQFF. For the CDR3, the DNA is TGCGCCAGCAGCTTGGCTACCAGTGAGAATGAGCAGTTCTTC.